This T cell receptor beta chain was identified during a study of blood T cell repertoires in COVID-19. Across the study: Collection of acute and convalescent COVID-19 samples took place in the United States, Italy and Spain. Sources were T cells, B-cell-depleted T cells, or PBMCs; the material itself was cDNA or gDNA.

Methods used by the authors: Scientists estimated how many nucleated cells there were by amplifying reference gene primers. Generated by immunoSEQ multiplex PCR, the TCRdb table keeps only in-frame clones and is missing some. That table supplies the V and J calls and clone size; D and trimming were determined from the DNA. Altogether about 100,000 clones are present, more than 75% being singletons, with the ten largest covering under 2.5%. CDR1 and CDR2 from the germline V gene are SGHRS and YFSETQ. V shed 0 bases, J shed 3 bases, and the junction held 4 bases outside the gene matches. This CDR3 comprises 15 residues.

The TCR sequence derives from a human donor in a cohort sampled during active COVID-19. Sequencing was carried out using peripheral blood. The chain recombines TRBV5-1 with TRBJ1-2, with 8 bases that match TRBD1. The CDR3 nucleotides read TGCGCCAGCAGCTTGGCCCTGACAGGGGACTATGGCTACACCTTC. This sequence encodes CASSLALTGDYGYTF.